This TCR beta chain was documented in a study of T-cell reconstitution after alpha-beta-depleted transplantation in children. Study-level findings and limits: A year post-transplant, T-cell counts and diversity derived mostly from newly produced T cells. The origin of alpha-beta T cells about two months after transplant was reportedly several hundred expanded graft clones. At day 60, the high TCRbeta diversity found in some patients originated from recipient T cells and thymic progenitors that had survived.

The TCRbeta library incorporated unique molecular identifiers. Each CDR3 protein gets one entry after TCRdb re-called the PCR reads with MiXCR. This sample carries about 350,000 distinct CDR3 sequences, 15% to 20% of them seen once, and the ten largest clones take about 41%. V was trimmed by 1 base and J by 1 base, leaving 18 bases between them. Germline CDR1 SGHVS, CDR2 FQNEAQ. The CDR3 loop spans 18 amino acids. Comment on this clonotype: Its antigen remains unknown.

This receptor was identified in a male patient between 2 and 10 years old who had a stem cell transplant for acute lymphoblastic leukemia, so the T cells may come from the graft donor. Specimen: PBMCs, mostly from graft donor cells, collected 360 days after TCRalphabeta/CD19-depleted stem cell transplant. The genes are TRBV7-8 and TRBJ2-3, with D unresolved. CDR3 nucleotide sequence: TGTGCCAGCAGCTTAGGTAGATACGGTGGTCGTGGCACAGATACGCAGTATTTT. Residues: CASSLGRYGGRGTDTQYF.